A single sample is the source of the 26 T cell receptor beta chains below, sequenced in a study of T cell clonality in common variable immunodeficiency. Some clones are missing from TCRdb's copy, which holds only in-frame ones; the method was immunoSEQ multiplex PCR. The sample presents 45,000 to 60,000 clones, none singletons. Sequencing was carried out using peripheral blood mononuclear cells. These receptors originate from a person aged 18 to 75 in good health.

On this clone: Sequencing ends 3 residues short of the CDR3 end; the germline J gene provides the rest. The genes are TRBV19 and TRBJ2-3, with a tentative D call TRBD2 (5 bases). Trimming stripped 3 bases from V and 3 bases from J, with 16 bases between. CDR1 LNHDA and CDR2 SQIVND come from the germline V gene (reference sequence). The CDR3 is 16 residues long. The CDR3 is CASSIGSTGNTDTQYF. The CDR3 bases that were read are TGTGCCAGTAGTATCGGATCCACGGGGAATACAGATACG.

This clone was recorded many times. From the germline J gene comes the end of the CDR3, since the read stops 3 residues before it. The V gene is TRBV28, the J gene TRBJ1-6, with 7 bases matching TRBD1. Germline V lookup: CDR1 MDHEN, CDR2 SYDVKM. This CDR3 contains 15 residues. V dropped 5 bases and J dropped 6; count of bases not matched to a gene: 7. The CDR3 sequence: CASSPPDRANSPLHF. CDR3 bases read: TGTGCCAGCAGTCCACCCGACAGGGCTAATTCACCC.

This clone has at least ten counts. The read falls 3 residues short of the CDR3 end, and the missing part is taken from the germline J gene. This chain connects TRBV20-1 to TRBJ1-4, with D possibly TRBD1 on 5 matching bases. The germline V gene has CDR1 DFQATT and CDR2 SNEGSKA (reference sequence). There are 19 residues in the CDR3. V gave up 4 bases and J gave up 7 bases, with 31 bases separating them. The CDR3 here is CSAMRGTGLLEVNGEKLFF. CDR3 bases read: TGCAGTGCTATGAGAGGGACTGGATTGTTGGAGGTAAACGGTGAAAAA.

This clone has ten or more counts. Sequencing ends 3 residues short of the CDR3 end; the germline J gene provides the rest. The rearrangement uses TRBV30 and TRBJ2-3; tentatively, D is TRBD1 (5 bases). This CDR3 spans 13 amino acids. The germline V gene encodes CDR1 GTSNPN and CDR2 SVGIG (reference sequence). CDR3 amino acids: CASLWQGIQTQYF. Incomplete CDR3 DNA: TGTGCCTCACTTTGGCAGGGCATACAGACG.

Many counts were recorded for this clone. The CDR3 end lies 3 residues beyond the end of the read and is filled in from the germline J gene. The rearrangement links TRBV18 to TRBJ1-5; D is unclear. The CDR3 totals 15 residues. The V end was cut by 6 bases, the J end by 2 bases, with 14 bases between. Germline values: CDR1 KGHSH, CDR2 LQKENI. CDR3 sequence: CASSLIGEGNQPQHF. CDR3 DNA (partial): TGTGCCAGCTCTCTTATCGGGGAGGGCAATCAGCCC.

This clone was recorded many times. The read ends 3 residues before the CDR3 terminus; that terminus is restored from the germline J gene. The chain recombines TRBV6-2 or TRBV6-3 with TRBJ2-3, with TRBD2 matching 7 bases. V was pared by 8 bases and J by 2 bases, with 7 bases of the junction left unmatched. This CDR3 spans 14 amino acids. The germline gives CDR1 MNHEY, CDR2 SVGEGT. The CDR3 bases that were read are TGTGCCAGCTATAACGGGGGGTTCACAGATACG. Its protein product is CASYNGGFTDT. The entire CDR3 reads CASYNGGFTDTQYF.

This clone was seen ten or more times. The CDR3 is cut off 3 residues early in the read; its end comes from the germline J gene. The V call is TRBV5-4, the J call TRBJ1-1; 8 nucleotides agree with TRBD1. V dropped 4 bases and J dropped 1; count of bases not matched to a gene: 6. The CDR3 loop spans 15 amino acids. The germline V gene has CDR1 SGHNT and CDR2 YYREEE (reference sequence). The DNA read from the CDR3 is TGTGCCAGCAGCATTAAGGGGACAGGGAACACTGAA. Translated, it gives CASSIKGTGNTE. In full, the CDR3 is CASSIKGTGNTEAFF. The full variable domain, in which reference TRBV5-4 and TRBJ1-1 provide the parts outside the CDR3, is ETGVTQSPTHLIKTRGQQVTLRCSSQSGHNTVSWYQQALGQGPQFIFQYYREEENGRGNFPPRFSGLQFPNYSSELNVNALELDDSALYLCASSIKGTGNTEAFFGQGTRLTVV.

In this sample, this clone turned up many times. The read terminates 3 residues ahead of where the CDR3 ends, so the germline J gene completes it. J is TRBJ2-6 and V is TRBV7-8; 7 nucleotides agree with TRBD2. The CDR3 runs 15 residues. The germline V gene has CDR1 SGHVS and CDR2 FQNEAQ. CDR3 DNA (partial): TGTGCCAGCAGCTTAGATGGGGGGACTAATTCACTC. Its protein product is CASSLDGGTNSL. The CDR3 as a whole reads CASSLDGGTNSLLTF.

The table lists this clone with many counts. Coverage ceases 3 residues before the CDR3 finishes, and the germline J gene fills in the end. The chain carries TRBV11-2 and TRBJ2-7; D gene uncertain. The germline V and J ends were trimmed by 0 bases and 2 bases, with 5 bases remaining between them. Germline-derived CDR1 and CDR2 are SGHAT and FQNNGV. The CDR3 length is 13 residues. CDR3 sequence reads: CASSLEQTYEQYF. The CDR3 bases that were read are TGTGCCAGCAGCTTAGAGCAGACCTACGAG. The complete variable domain, with remaining parts taken from reference TRBV11-2 and TRBJ2-7, reads EAGVAQSPRYKIIEKRQSVAFWCNPISGHATLYWYQQILGQGPKLLIQFQNNGVVDDSQLPKDRFSAERLKGVDSTLKIQPAKLEDSAVYLCASSLEQTYEQYFGPGTRLTVT.

This clone was found many times. The junction shows a germline mismatch at one end, possibly a read error. The sequence runs out 3 residues before the end of the CDR3; the remainder is reconstructed from the germline J gene. The rearrangement links TRBV4-2 to TRBJ2-2; 9 positions agree with TRBD1. Germline V gene sequence: CDR1 LGHNA, CDR2 YNFKEQ. The CDR3 is 16 residues long. CDR3 DNA, as far as it was read: TGCGCCAGCAGCCAAGATATAGGACAGGGGTTTGAAAAG. Its protein product is CASSQDIGQGFEK. The complete CDR3 sequence is CASSQDIGQGFEKLFF.

In the case of this clone: The CDR3 goes on 3 residues after the read ends, and that part is filled in from the germline J gene. The chain links TRBV30 to TRBJ2-2; 9 bases match TRBD1. The CDR3 has 14 residues. The germline V gene has CDR1 GTSNPN and CDR2 SVGIG (reference sequence). The CDR3 loop is CAWSGQGRNEKLFF. CDR3 DNA (partial): TGTGCCTGGAGCGGACAGGGGAGAAATGAAAAG.

There are many counts of this clone. The DNA ends 3 residues before the CDR3 does, and the rest of the CDR3 is filled in from the germline J gene. This rearrangement joins TRBV7-9 to TRBJ2-2; D might be TRBD1 or TRBD2, each matching 5 bases. CDR1 is SEHNR, CDR2 FQNEAQ, per germline (reference sequence). The CDR3 runs 12 residues. The part of the CDR3 DNA that was read is TGTGCCAGCAGCTTAGGAGAGGGGAGG. Amino acids: CASSLGEGR. The whole CDR3 sequence is CASSLGEGRLFF.

Notes on this clone: The read comes to an end 3 residues before the CDR3 does, leaving the germline J gene to fill in the end. This chain connects TRBV5-1 to TRBJ2-7, with 12 bases fitting TRBD2. J lost 5 bases, V lost 0 bases, and 6 bases had no gene match. The CDR3 runs 16 residues. The germline CDR1 and CDR2 sequences are SGHRS and YFSETQ. The CDR3 here is CASSLARTSGVDEQYF. Partial CDR3 DNA: TGCGCCAGCAGCTTGGCCCGGACTAGCGGGGTTGACGAG. Using reference TRBV5-1 and TRBJ2-7 for the parts outside the CDR3, the full variable domain is KAGVTQTPRYLIKTRGQQVTLSCSPISGHRSVSWYQQTPGQGLQFLFEYFSETQRNKGNFPGRFSGRQFSNSRSEMNVSTLELGDSALYLCASSLARTSGVDEQYFGPGTRLTVT.

The sample holds many counts of this clone. The CDR3 end is not reached by the read, which stops 3 residues before it; the germline J gene fills it in. The chain employs TRBV4-2 and TRBJ1-6, with 7 positions matching TRBD1. CDR1 and CDR2 from the germline V gene are LGHNA and YNFKEQ. V lost 2 bases, J lost 6 bases, and 7 bases stayed unmatched. The CDR3 covers 16 residues. The sequenced part of the CDR3 DNA is TGTGCCAGCAGCCAATCGGACAGGTACTCTAATTCACCC. Amino acid sequence: CASSQSDRYSNSP. The CDR3 in full is CASSQSDRYSNSPLHF.

In regard to this clone: The DNA ends 3 residues before the CDR3 does, and the rest of the CDR3 is filled in from the germline J gene. J is TRBJ1-2 and V is TRBV7-2, with unresolved D. The CDR3 is 15 residues long. CDR1 and CDR2 from the germline V gene are SGHTA and FQGNSA. The sequenced part of the CDR3 DNA is TGTGCCAGCAGCGTTCTAGCGGGTGAAGTGGACGAC. It yields the protein CASSVLAGEVDD. From start to end, the CDR3 is CASSVLAGEVDDYTF.

This clone was observed many times. The read terminates 3 residues before the CDR3 end, so the remaining end is supplied by the germline J gene. This sequence joins TRBV19 and TRBJ1-1; 7 nucleotides line up with TRBD1. Trimming took 9 bases from V and 1 from J; bases not matched to a gene: 8. This CDR3 has 14 amino acids. Germline V CDR1 and CDR2: LNHDA, SQIVND (reference sequence). CDR3 DNA (partial): TGTGCCAGCAGTCCGGGACAGAAGAACACTGAA. It specifies CASSPGQKNTE. The CDR3 in full is CASSPGQKNTEAFF.

Ten or more counts support this clone. The sequenced fragment ends 3 residues before the CDR3 boundary, so the rest is inferred from the germline J gene. The chain is built from TRBV14 and TRBJ1-2, with TRBD1 identical over 9 bases. CDR3 size: 14 residues. Germline values: CDR1 SGHDN, CDR2 FVKESK. V was clipped by 3 bases and J by 7 bases; unmatched bases: 6. Partial CDR3 DNA: TGTGCCAGCAGCCACGGGACAGGGCGAGTTGGC. Translating it yields CASSHGTGRVG. The entire CDR3 reads CASSHGTGRVGYTF.

This clone was seen ten or more times. The DNA ends 3 residues before the CDR3 does, and the rest of the CDR3 is filled in from the germline J gene. This sequence joins TRBV6-2 or TRBV6-3 and TRBJ2-1; 10 bases fit TRBD2. Losses at the gene ends were 5 bases for V and 5 bases for J; bases not matched to a gene: 3. Per germline, CDR1 MNHEY and CDR2 SVGEGT. The CDR3 is made up of 14 amino acids. The covered CDR3 bases are TGTGCCAGCAGTGGGCTAGCGGGGGACAATGAG. Its protein product is CASSGLAGDNE. The CDR3 in its entirety is CASSGLAGDNEQFF.

By proportion, this clone is medium-sized. The read ends 3 residues early relative to the CDR3; the germline J gene fills the gap. The chain has TRBV5-1 and TRBJ2-6, with D possibly matching TRBD1 (5 bases). V was trimmed by 3 bases and J by 0 bases, leaving 10 bases between them. Germline V gives CDR1 SGHRS, CDR2 YFSETQ. The CDR3 contains 16 residues. The sequenced part of the CDR3 DNA is TGCGCCAGCAGCTACGGACACCTCTCTGGGGCCAACGTC. Its protein is CASSYGHLSGANV. The complete CDR3 protein is CASSYGHLSGANVLTF.

This clone was seen many times. The read ends 3 residues early relative to the CDR3; the germline J gene fills the gap. The chain carries TRBV4-1 and TRBJ2-2, with 10 bases that match TRBD2. The germline V gene has CDR1 MGHRA and CDR2 YSYEKL. The length of the CDR3 is 16 residues. Trimming took 2 bases from V and 4 from J; bases not matched to a gene: 4. The part of the CDR3 DNA that was read is TGCGCCAGCAGCCAAAGGCTAGCGGGGGCCACCGGGGAG. Its protein is CASSQRLAGATGE. Given in full, the CDR3 is CASSQRLAGATGELFF.

This clone was found many times. The read ends 3 residues shy of where the CDR3 ends; the end is completed using the germline J gene. The chain couples TRBV6-4 to TRBJ2-2; a weak D match, TRBD1 (5 bases). V was trimmed by 3 bases and J by 3 bases, leaving 5 bases between them. Per the germline V gene, CDR1 is MRHNA and CDR2 is SNTAGT. The CDR3 is made up of 13 amino acids. The CDR3 region is CASSEGDTGELFF. Partial CDR3 DNA: TGTGCCAGCAGTGAAGGGGACACCGGGGAG.

This clone was counted many times. The sequence runs out 3 residues before the end of the CDR3; the remainder is reconstructed from the germline J gene. This chain uses TRBV5-1 with TRBJ1-4, with 10 bases identical to TRBD1. CDR3 length: 15 residues. CDR1 and CDR2 from the germline V gene are SGHRS and YFSETQ. V lost 0 bases to trimming and J lost 7 bases; unmatched junction nucleotides: 3. The CDR3: CASSLEGQGTEKLFF. The DNA read from the CDR3 is TGCGCCAGCAGCTTGGAGGGACAGGGGACTGAAAAA. Together with reference TRBV5-1 and TRBJ1-4, the CDR3 gives the full variable domain: KAGVTQTPRYLIKTRGQQVTLSCSPISGHRSVSWYQQTPGQGLQFLFEYFSETQRNKGNFPGRFSGRQFSNSRSEMNVSTLELGDSALYLCASSLEGQGTEKLFFGSGTQLSVL.

A word on this clone: The CDR3 end lies 3 residues beyond the end of the read and is filled in from the germline J gene. The same CDR3 can be traced to other DNA sequences in this sample. The J gene is TRBJ1-3, the V gene TRBV7-6; D possibly corresponds to TRBD1 (5 bases). CDR3 length equals 18 residues. The V gene's germline CDR1 is SGHVS and CDR2 FNYEAQ. Trimming removed 3 bases at V and 0 bases at J, with 18 bases between. The covered CDR3 bases are TGTGCCAGCAGCTTTGAGTCTCAGACAGATAACTCTGGAAACACC. Amino acid sequence: CASSFESQTDNSGNT. The entire CDR3 protein is CASSFESQTDNSGNTIYF.

This clone occurred many times. Its ends do not fully match the called genes, so a read error is possible. The CDR3 end lies 3 residues beyond the end of the read and is filled in from the germline J gene. The chain employs TRBV4-2 and TRBJ1-4; 9 bases match TRBD1. The CDR3 runs 15 residues. Germline V CDR1 and CDR2: LGHNA, YNFKEQ. The DNA read from the CDR3 is TGCGCCAGCAGCCGCTTGGGACAGGGTCGCGAAAAA. It is translated as CASSRLGQGREK. The full CDR3 reads CASSRLGQGREKLFF.

Points on this clone: The missing CDR3 end, 3 residues past where the read stops, is filled in from the germline J gene. The rearrangement joins TRBV7-6 to TRBJ2-2, with 8 positions matching TRBD1. The CDR3 spans 15 residues. CDR1 is SGHVS and CDR2 is FNYEAQ in the germline V gene. The CDR3 DNA, read in part, is TGTGCCAGCAGCTCCCCGGACAGGGAAGATGAAAAG. This sequence encodes CASSSPDREDEK. The CDR3 as a whole reads CASSSPDREDEKLFF.

This clone was found many times. The read halts 3 residues ahead of the CDR3 end, with the missing end drawn from the germline J gene. This chain uses TRBV14 with TRBJ1-6; possibly TRBD1 for D (6 bases). The V and J ends lost 2 bases and 7 bases respectively, with 15 bases between them. Germline CDR1 reads SGHDN; CDR2 reads FVKESK. The CDR3 consists of 16 residues. The CDR3 sequence: CASSQRWGLGNSPLHF. Partial CDR3 DNA: TGTGCCAGCAGCCAAAGATGGGGGCTAGGAAATTCACCC.